This paragraph covers one T cell receptor beta chain sequence. These data come from a study of blood T cells in healthy people across ages. Germline loops: CDR1 KGHSH, CDR2 LQKENI. The CDR3 runs 13 residues. Trimming removed 5 bases from V and 2 bases from J, with 9 bases in between. A second roughly 6 to 11 cycle PCR used barcoded and J-beta primers. TCRdb independently ran MiXCR on the 5' RACE reads; one entry per CDR3 protein. The data show about 730,000 distinct CDR3 sequences, roughly 41% seen once. The sample taken for sequencing was blood. The genes are TRBV18 and TRBJ1-2; D is ambiguous. The TCR comes from a woman aged 55-70 years in good health. This CDR3 is CASSAGENYGYTF. As DNA, the CDR3 is TGTGCCAGCTCAGCCGGGGAAAACTATGGCTACACCTTC.